This is a list of T cell receptor beta chains from one sample in a study of breast tumors, draining lymph nodes, adjacent tissues. TCRdb re-derived calls from the multiplex PCR reads in MiXCR, one entry per CDR3 protein. The sample lists approximately 230,000 distinct CDR3 sequences, less than 45% occurring once. What was sequenced was axillary lymph node tissue. These receptors were taken from a female donor with breast cancer. Some clones in this sample may be carry-over from other donors' samples. The CDR3 runs from the conserved cysteine through the conserved F or W. The order of the fields is V gene, CDR3 length, J gene, D gene, clone size, CDR3 DNA, CDR3 protein. D genes are given only for firm matches. A row's size may be missing; if present it is once, few, many or a size class.

TRBV6-1	16	TRBJ2-2	TRBD2	many	TGTGCCAGCAGTGAAATAGCGGGAGACCGCAGCGGGGAGCTGTTTTTT	CASSEIAGDRSGELFF
TRBV10-2	15	TRBJ2-1	TRBD2	many	TGCGCCAGCAGCGCCAGCGGGAGCTCCTACAATGAGCAGTTCTTC	CASSASGSSYNEQFF
TRBV5-1	13	TRBJ2-7	.	many	TGCGCCAGCAGCTTGGCCGATGGTAACGAGCAGTACTTC	CASSLADGNEQYF
TRBV5-1	16	TRBJ1-3	.	.	TGCGCCAGCAGCTTGGGGAGAACTTTCCCCGGAAACACCATATATTTT	CASSLGRTFPGNTIYF
TRBV27	16	TRBJ2-5	TRBD2	.	TGTGCCAGCAGTTTGGGCCAGCGGGATTCTCAAGAGACCCAGTACTTC	CASSLGQRDSQETQYF
TRBV12-3/TRBV12-4	13	TRBJ1-2	TRBD1	many	TGTGCCAGCAGCGTAGGGACAGGGAGTGGCTACACCTTC	CASSVGTGSGYTF
TRBV15	15	TRBJ2-7	.	.	TGTGCCACCAGCAGAGATGGGGGATCAGGCTACGAGCAGTACTTC	CATSRDGGSGYEQYF
TRBV2	14	TRBJ1-5	.	many	TGTGCCAGCAGTGAATCCACACTAAATCAGCCCCAGCATTTT	CASSESTLNQPQHF
TRBV4-2	16	TRBJ2-3	TRBD2	many	TGTGCCAGCAGCCCCGGAATAGCGGGAGGTACAGATACGCAGTATTTT	CASSPGIAGGTDTQYF
TRBV6-5	18	TRBJ2-1	TRBD2	few	TGTGCCAGCAGCCTACTCCCGCTAGCGGGAGGGTCCTACAATGAGCAGTTCTTC	CASSLLPLAGGSYNEQFF
TRBV24-1	14	TRBJ1-2	.	many	TGTGCCACCAGTGATTTTGGCCCAACCTCTGGCTACACCTTC	CATSDFGPTSGYTF
TRBV19	15	TRBJ1-3	.	.	TGTGCCAGTAGTATCCCTGCAGGGTGGGGAAACACCATATATTTT	CASSIPAGWGNTIYF
TRBV7-3	16	TRBJ2-3	.	many	TGTGCCAGCAGCTCTGGTGTCGGGCAGCCCACAGATACGCAGTATTTT	CASSSGVGQPTDTQYF